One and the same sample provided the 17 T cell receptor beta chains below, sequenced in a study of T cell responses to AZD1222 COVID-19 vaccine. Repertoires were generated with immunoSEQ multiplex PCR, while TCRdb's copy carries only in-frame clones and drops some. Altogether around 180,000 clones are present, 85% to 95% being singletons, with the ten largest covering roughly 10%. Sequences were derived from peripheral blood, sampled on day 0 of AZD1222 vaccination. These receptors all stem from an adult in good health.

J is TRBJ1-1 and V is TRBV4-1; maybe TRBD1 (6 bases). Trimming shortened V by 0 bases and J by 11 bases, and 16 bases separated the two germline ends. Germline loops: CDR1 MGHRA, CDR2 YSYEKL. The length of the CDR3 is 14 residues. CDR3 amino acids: CASSQDWGGRDAFF. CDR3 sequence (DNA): TGCGCCAGCAGCCAAGATTGGGGGGGCAGGGACGCTTTCTTT.

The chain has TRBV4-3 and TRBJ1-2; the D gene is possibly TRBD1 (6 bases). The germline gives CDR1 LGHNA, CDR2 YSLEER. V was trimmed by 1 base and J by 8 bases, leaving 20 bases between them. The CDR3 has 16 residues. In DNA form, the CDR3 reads TGCGCCAGCAGCCAAGCGTTGGCAGGGGAAATTCGAGGCTACACCTTC. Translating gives CASSQALAGEIRGYTF.

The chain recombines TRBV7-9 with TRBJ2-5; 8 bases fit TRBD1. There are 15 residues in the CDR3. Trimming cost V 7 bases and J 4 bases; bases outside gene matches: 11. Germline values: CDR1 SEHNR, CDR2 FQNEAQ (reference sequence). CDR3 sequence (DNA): TGTGCCAGCACCAAAGACAGGGGAGTCAGAGAGACCCAGTACTTC. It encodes CASTKDRGVRETQYF. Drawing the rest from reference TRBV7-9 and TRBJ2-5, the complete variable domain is DTGVSQNPRHKITKRGQNVTFRCDPISEHNRLYWYRQTLGQGPEFLTYFQNEAQLEKSRLLSDRFSAERPKGSFSTLEIQRTEQGDSAMYLCASTKDRGVRETQYFGPGTRLLVL.

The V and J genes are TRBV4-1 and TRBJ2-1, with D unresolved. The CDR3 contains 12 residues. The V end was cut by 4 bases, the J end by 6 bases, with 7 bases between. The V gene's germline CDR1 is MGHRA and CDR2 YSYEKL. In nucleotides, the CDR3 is TGCGCCAGCAGCCTGACTTCCAATGAGCAGTTCTTC. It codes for CASSLTSNEQFF.

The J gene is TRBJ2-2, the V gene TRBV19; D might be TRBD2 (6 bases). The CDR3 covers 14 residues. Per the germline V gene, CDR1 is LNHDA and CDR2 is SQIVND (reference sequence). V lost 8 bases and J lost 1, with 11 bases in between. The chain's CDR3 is CASGSGGNTGELFF. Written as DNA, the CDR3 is TGTGCCAGTGGATCCGGGGGGAACACCGGGGAGCTGTTTTTT. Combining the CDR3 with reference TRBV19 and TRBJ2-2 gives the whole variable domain DGGITQSPKYLFRKEGQNVTLSCEQNLNHDAMYWYRQDPGQGLRLIYYSQIVNDFQKGDIAEGYSVSREKKESFPLTVTSAQKNPTAFYLCASGSGGNTGELFFGEGSRLTVL.

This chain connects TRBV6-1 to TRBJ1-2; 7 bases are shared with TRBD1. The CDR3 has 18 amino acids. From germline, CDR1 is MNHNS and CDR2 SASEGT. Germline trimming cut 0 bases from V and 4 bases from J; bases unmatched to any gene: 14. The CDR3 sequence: CASSEAHWGQRYIYGYTF. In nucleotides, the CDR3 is TGTGCCAGCAGTGAAGCGCACTGGGGACAGCGCTACATCTATGGCTACACCTTC.

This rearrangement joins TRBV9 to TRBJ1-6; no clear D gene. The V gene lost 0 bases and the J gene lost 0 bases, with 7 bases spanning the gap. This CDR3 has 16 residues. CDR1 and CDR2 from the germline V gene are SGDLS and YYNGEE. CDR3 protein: CASSVEGSSYNSPLHF. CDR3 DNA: TGTGCCAGCAGCGTAGAAGGGAGCTCCTATAATTCACCCCTCCACTTT.

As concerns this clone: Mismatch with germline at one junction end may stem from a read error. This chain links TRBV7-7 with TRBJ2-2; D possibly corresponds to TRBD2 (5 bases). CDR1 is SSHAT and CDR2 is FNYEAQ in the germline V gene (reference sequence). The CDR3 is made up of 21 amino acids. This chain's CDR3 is CASSQSLALPFNKDEAGELFF. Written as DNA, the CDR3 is TGTGCTAGCAGCCAATCTCTAGCCCTACCGTTCAATAAGGACGAGGCCGGGGAGCTGTTTTTT.

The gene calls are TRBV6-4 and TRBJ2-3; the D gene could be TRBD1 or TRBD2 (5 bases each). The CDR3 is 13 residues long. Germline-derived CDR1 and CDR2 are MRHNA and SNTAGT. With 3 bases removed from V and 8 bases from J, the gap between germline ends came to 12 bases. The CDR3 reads CASSENPRGTQYF. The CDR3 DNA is TGTGCCAGCAGTGAAAACCCGAGGGGTACGCAGTATTTT.

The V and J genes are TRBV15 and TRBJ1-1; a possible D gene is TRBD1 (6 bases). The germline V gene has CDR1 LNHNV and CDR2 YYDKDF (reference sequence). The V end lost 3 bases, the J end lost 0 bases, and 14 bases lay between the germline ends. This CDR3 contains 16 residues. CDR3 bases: TGTGCCACCAGCAGGGCACAGGGACCAATGAACACTGAAGCTTTCTTT. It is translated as CATSRAQGPMNTEAFF.

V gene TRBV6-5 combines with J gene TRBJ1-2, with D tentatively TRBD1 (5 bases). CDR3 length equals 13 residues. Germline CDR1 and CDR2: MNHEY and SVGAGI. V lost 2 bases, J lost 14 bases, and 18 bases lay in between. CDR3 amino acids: CASSYARDSGGTF. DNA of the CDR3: TGTGCCAGCAGTTACGCCCGGGACTCCGGGGGGACCTTC.

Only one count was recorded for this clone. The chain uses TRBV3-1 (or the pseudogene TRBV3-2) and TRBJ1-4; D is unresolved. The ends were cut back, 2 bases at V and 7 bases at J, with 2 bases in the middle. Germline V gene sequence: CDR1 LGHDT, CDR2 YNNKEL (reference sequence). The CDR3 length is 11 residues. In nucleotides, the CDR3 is TGTGCCAGCAGCCAAAGTGAAAAACTGTTTTTT. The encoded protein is CASSQSEKLFF.

This chain's CDR3 is CASSTARAGSYEQYF. For the CDR3, the DNA is TGCGCCAGCAGCACCGCCCGGGCAGGCAGCTACGAGCAGTACTTC. The chain employs TRBV5-1 and TRBJ2-7, with D hard to call. There are 15 residues in the CDR3. The germline gives CDR1 SGHRS, CDR2 YFSETQ. Trimming removed 4 bases at V and 3 bases at J, with 17 bases between.

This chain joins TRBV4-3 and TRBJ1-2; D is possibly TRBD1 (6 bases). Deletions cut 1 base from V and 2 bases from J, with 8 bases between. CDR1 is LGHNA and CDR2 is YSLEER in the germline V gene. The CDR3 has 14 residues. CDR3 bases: TGCGCCAGCAGCCAAGGAGGACAGAACTATGGCTACACCTTC. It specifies CASSQGGQNYGYTF.

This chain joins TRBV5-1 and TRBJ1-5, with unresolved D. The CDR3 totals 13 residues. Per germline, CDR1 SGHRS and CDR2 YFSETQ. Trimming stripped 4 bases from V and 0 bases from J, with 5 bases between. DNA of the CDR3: TGCGCCAGCAGCCTTTCTAGCAATCAGCCCCAGCATTTT. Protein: CASSLSSNQPQHF.

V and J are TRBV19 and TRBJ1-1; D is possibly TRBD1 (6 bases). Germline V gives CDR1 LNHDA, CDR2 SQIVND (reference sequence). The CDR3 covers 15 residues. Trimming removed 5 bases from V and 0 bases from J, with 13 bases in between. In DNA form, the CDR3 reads TGTGCCAGTAGTTTAACGACAGGCATGAACACTGAAGCTTTCTTT. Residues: CASSLTTGMNTEAFF.

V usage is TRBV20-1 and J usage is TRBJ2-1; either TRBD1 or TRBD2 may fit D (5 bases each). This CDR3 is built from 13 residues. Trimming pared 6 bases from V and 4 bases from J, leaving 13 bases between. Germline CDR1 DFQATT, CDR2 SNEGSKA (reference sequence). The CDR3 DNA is TGCAGTGCGAGTCGGGGACGGTACAATGAGCAGTTCTTC. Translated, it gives CSASRGRYNEQFF.